This TCR beta chain was found in a study of cytomegalovirus exposure and HLA in healthy donors. At the level of the study: The approximately 110 validation repertoires, a later analysis reported, used the same platform as the approximately 700 first-cohort repertoires.

Notes on the study in general: The investigators catalogued about 170 TCR beta chains as cytomegalovirus-associated. Reports credit the classifier with highly specific, highly sensitive diagnosis of cytomegalovirus status. Across donors, most TCRs were seen rarely, yet some public ones were widespread.

J lost 3 bases, V lost 2 bases, and 2 bases had no gene match. The germline CDR1 and CDR2 sequences are MNHEY and SVGAGI. The CDR3 length is 16 residues. Regarding this clone: Antigen: not known.

The assay was immunoSEQ multiplex PCR, and TCRdb's table has in-frame clones only and misses some. The sample lists under 200,000 clones, more than 80% seen once, with 3% to 3.5% in the top ten. Sequencing used PBMCs. J is TRBJ2-1 and V is TRBV6-5; 12 bases are a match to TRBD1. The TCR was taken from a woman aged 18-29 years in good health and CMV-seropositive. CDR3 nucleotide sequence: TGTGCCAGCAGTTACGGGGACAGGGGGCTCTACAATGAGCAGTTCTTC. It encodes CASSYGDRGLYNEQFF.